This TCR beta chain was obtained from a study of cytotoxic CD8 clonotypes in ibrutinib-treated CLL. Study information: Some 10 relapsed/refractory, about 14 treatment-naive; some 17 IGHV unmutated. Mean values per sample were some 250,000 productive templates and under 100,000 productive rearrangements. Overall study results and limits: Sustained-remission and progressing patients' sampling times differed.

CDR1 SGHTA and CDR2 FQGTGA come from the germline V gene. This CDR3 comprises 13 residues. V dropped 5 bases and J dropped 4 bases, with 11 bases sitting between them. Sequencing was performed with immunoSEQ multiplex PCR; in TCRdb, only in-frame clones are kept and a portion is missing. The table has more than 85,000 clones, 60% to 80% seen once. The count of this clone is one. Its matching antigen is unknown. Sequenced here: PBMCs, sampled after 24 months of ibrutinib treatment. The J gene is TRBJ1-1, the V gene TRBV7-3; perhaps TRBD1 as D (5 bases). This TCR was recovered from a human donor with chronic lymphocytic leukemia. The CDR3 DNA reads TGTGCCAGCAGCCACGACAGAAGCACTGAAGCTTTCTTT. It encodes CASSHDRSTEAFF.